The rows below give T cell receptor beta chains drawn from one sample of a study of T cells in Graves' hyperthyroidism and ophthalmopathy. TCRdb called the multiplex PCR reads again in MiXCR, with one record for every CDR3 protein. The table lists under 400,000 distinct CDR3 sequences, around 13% of them singletons. The sequenced sample consisted of blood. Every receptor here comes from a woman aged 55-70 years with Graves' hyperthyroidism. Each CDR3 is given with its conserved first and last residue. The D gene is left open where the match is weak. Clone size is not always given. Where it is, it says once, few, many or a class for expanded clones.

TRBJ1-2 | TRBV12-3/TRBV12-4 | . | . | CASSYGPGVGRNYGYTF | TGTGCCAGCAGTTACGGCCCTGGCGTGGGCAGAAACTATGGCTACACCTTC
TRBJ1-1 | TRBV5-1 | . | many | CASSLERGTEAFF | TGCGCCAGCAGCTTGGAAAGGGGCACTGAAGCTTTCTTT
TRBJ2-3 | TRBV20-1 | TRBD2 | many | CSSLAGADTQYF | TGCAGTAGCTTAGCGGGAGCAGATACGCAGTATTTT
TRBJ2-1 | TRBV5-8 | . | many | CASSLRGYSYNEQFF | TGTGCCAGCAGCTTGCGCGGATACTCCTACAATGAGCAGTTCTTC
TRBJ2-1 | TRBV7-9 | TRBD2 | few | CASSLPTSGGGGSYNEQFF | TGTGCCAGCAGCTTACCGACTAGCGGGGGGGGCGGGTCCTACAATGAGCAGTTCTTC
TRBJ2-1 | TRBV6-1 | . | few | CASRVGGNEQFF | TGTGCCAGCAGGGTGGGCGGCAATGAGCAGTTCTTC
TRBJ1-1 | TRBV7-8 | . | many | CASSLVLGRQNTEAFF | TGTGCCAGCAGCTTAGTTTTGGGCAGGCAAAACACTGAAGCTTTCTTT
TRBJ1-2 | TRBV20-1 | . | many | CSAAGTRGYTF | TGCAGTGCCGCTGGGACTCGAGGCTACACCTTC
TRBJ2-2 | TRBV12-3/TRBV12-4 | TRBD1 | many | CASSPEGARAGELFF | TGTGCCAGCAGCCCCGAGGGGGCGCGGGCCGGGGAGCTGTTTTTT
TRBJ1-2 | TRBV18 | TRBD1 | few | CASSPDREIGYTF | TGTGCCAGCTCACCCGACAGGGAAATTGGCTACACCTTC
TRBJ2-7 | TRBV20-1 | TRBD2 | many | CSAREGPREREQYF | TGCAGTGCTCGGGAGGGTCCGCGGGAGCGGGAGCAGTACTTC
TRBJ1-5 | TRBV19 | TRBD1 | . | CASSMGDRSLNQPQHF | TGTGCCAGTAGTATGGGGGACAGGTCCTTGAATCAGCCCCAGCATTTT
TRBJ2-7 | TRBV30 | . | many | CAFTLQEYEQYF | TGTGCCTTTACGCTACAGGAATACGAGCAGTACTTC
TRBJ1-3 | TRBV18 | TRBD1 | . | CASSPGTGLSGNTIYF | TGTGCCAGCTCACCAGGGACAGGCCTCTCTGGAAACACCATATATTTT
TRBJ1-2 | TRBV4-1 | . | many | CASSQTQGLGYGYTF | TGCGCCAGCAGCCAAACACAGGGCCTTGGGTATGGCTACACCTTC
TRBJ1-1 | TRBV27 | . | many | CASSYLGGGLGTEAFF | TGTGCCAGCAGTTATTTGGGAGGGGGACTGGGCACTGAAGCTTTCTTT
TRBJ2-3 | TRBV15 | TRBD2 | many | CATSKDPGLATDTQYF | TGTGCCACCAGCAAAGATCCGGGACTAGCAACAGATACGCAGTATTTT
TRBJ1-5 | TRBV10-3 | . | few | CAISESLDQPQHF | TGTGCCATCAGTGAGTCTCTGGATCAGCCCCAGCATTTT
TRBJ1-2 | TRBV2 | . | many | CASSASTNYGYTF | TGTGCCAGCAGTGCGTCCACTAACTATGGCTACACCTTC
TRBJ1-1 | TRBV5-1 | TRBD1 | few | CASSWDRANTEAFF | TGCGCCAGCAGCTGGGACAGGGCTAACACTGAAGCTTTCTTT
TRBJ2-7 | TRBV7-2 | . | many | CASSLEWGDYEQYF | TGTGCCAGCAGCTTAGAGTGGGGTGATTACGAGCAGTACTTC
TRBJ1-6 | TRBV7-3 | . | few | CASSSPANIYNSPLHF | TGTGCCAGCAGCTCCCCCGCGAACATCTATAATTCACCCCTCCACTTT
TRBJ2-1 | TRBV6-2/TRBV6-3 | TRBD1 | . | CASSDRGLYNEQFF | TGTGCCAGCAGTGACAGGGGACTTTACAATGAGCAGTTCTTC
TRBJ2-7 | TRBV6-1 | . | many | CASSFLAQQYF | TGTGCCAGCAGTTTCCTAGCGCAGCAGTACTTC
TRBJ2-5 | TRBV7-9 | TRBD2 | many | CASSLGVGGPEETQYF | TGTGCCAGCAGCTTAGGAGTGGGAGGGCCAGAAGAGACCCAGTACTTC
TRBJ2-4 | TRBV12-3/TRBV12-4 | TRBD2 | . | CASSERGNIQYF | TGTGCCAGCAGCGAGCGGGGGAACATTCAGTACTTC
TRBJ1-1 | TRBV28 | . | many | CASRTGFTEAFF | TGTGCCAGCAGAACAGGGTTCACTGAAGCTTTCTTT
TRBJ2-3 | TRBV6-6 | TRBD2 | many | CASSYARTSGRLDTQYF | TGTGCCAGCAGTTACGCGAGGACTAGCGGGAGATTGGATACGCAGTATTTT
TRBJ2-5 | TRBV20-1 | . | many | CSASRDPGEETQYF | TGCAGTGCTAGCCGGGACCCGGGAGAGGAGACCCAGTACTTC
TRBJ2-1 | TRBV29-1 | . | many | CSVRGIFYNEQFF | TGCAGCGTTCGCGGGATCTTCTACAATGAGCAGTTCTTC
TRBJ2-1 | TRBV5-1 | . | . | CASSFGDSRGEQFF | TGCGCCAGCAGCTTTGGGGACTCCCGGGGGGAGCAGTTCTTC
TRBJ2-2 | TRBV20-1 | . | few | CSARDLGDSATGELFF | TGCAGTGCTAGAGATCTTGGGGACTCGGCAACCGGGGAGCTGTTTTTT
TRBJ2-7 | TRBV27 | . | many | CASKAGRTYEQYF | TGTGCCAGCAAGGCCGGTCGGACCTACGAGCAGTACTTC
TRBJ2-7 | TRBV10-3 | . | many | CARGQRGPEGEQYF | TGTGCCAGGGGACAGCGGGGCCCAGAGGGGGAGCAGTACTTC
TRBJ2-2 | TRBV25-1 | . | . | CASSDPGGINTGELFF | TGTGCCAGCTCCGACCCCGGGGGTATCAACACCGGGGAGCTGTTTTTT
TRBJ2-1 | TRBV2 | TRBD2 | many | CASRGLAGSGVEQFF | TGTGCCAGCCGCGGACTAGCGGGAAGTGGGGTTGAGCAGTTCTTC